This T cell receptor (beta chain) was captured in a study of blood T cells in healthy people across ages (dated by TCRdb to the mid-2010s). For the wider study: In model experiments, roughly one uniquely barcoded TCR beta cDNA molecule per two T cells was captured by template switching. To avoid experimental bias, donors of different ages were randomly spread across the sequencing lanes. Donors were grouped into four age groups: young (average approximately 15 years), middle-aged (about 38), aged (about 59) and long-lived (approximately 81). The study measured age-related changes in TCR beta repertoire diversity using deep sequencing normalized with unique cDNA molecular identifiers. For two donors (one aged 18 to 30 and one aged 80 or older), the study analyzed two additional independent replicas of 1 million unique cDNA reads from the same blood draw.

On this clonotype itself: No antigen is known for it. No base-level quality is on record; no much larger clone is a single base apart.

V trim: 5 bases; J trim: 2 bases; unmatched bases: 5. CDR1 and CDR2 (DFQATT, SNEGSKA) derive from the germline V gene (reference sequence). The CDR3 runs 14 amino acids, cysteine and phenylalanine included. The only DNA kept is the CDR3, 42 bases in frame from the first base. Results the study describes overall, beyond this receptor: Because profiling used bulk unsorted PBMCs, naive and antigen-experienced compartments could not be compared conclusively. Observed TCR beta diversity per million T cells fell roughly linearly with age, and a significant reduction was already apparent by age around 44. There was a strong correlation between observed TCR beta diversity and the percentage of naive T cells measured by flow cytometry. Because donor CMV infection status was unknown, age-related changes in expanded clonotypes were potentially confounded. Estimates of total diversity based on one million sequenced T cells were regarded as lower bounds and as underestimates. Compared with the aged group, the long-lived group had more naive CD4+ T cells, fewer expanded clones and increased TCR diversity, a pattern suggesting age selection.

Library generation was performed with 5' RACE. The run used an Illumina HiSeq 2500. A second PCR of about 7 to 12 cycles was run with a J-beta primer mix and a sample-barcoded 5' primer. A unique molecular identifier was introduced onto each TCR beta cDNA molecule by a template-switch 5' adaptor carrying 12 random nucleotides. Each sample yielded at least 2.5 million CDR3-containing paired-end reads. First-strand cDNA was synthesized from all RNA with the Mint cDNA synthesis kit, primed by a TRBC-specific oligonucleotide. All cDNA was treated with uracil-DNA glycosylase and then went through a first 18-cycle PCR with the universal primers M1SS and BC2_uni_R. In the paper's pipeline: For normalization, 1 million high-quality reads were randomly selected from each sample, with every read carrying a distinct molecular identifier. Reads with shared molecular identifiers were discarded instead of being binned into consensus sequences. CDR3 identification, clonotype clustering and error correction used MiTCR with a Q25 quality threshold and the strictest error-elimination algorithm. Lower-bound total TCR beta diversity was estimated with a nonparametric unseen species model using Euler transformation. TCRdb trimmed the raw reads at Q25, called clones with MiXCR and kept productive beta chains. Entries are consolidated by CDR3 protein sequence, retaining the most common genes and DNA. TCRdb, not the original authors, processed these V and J calls. The sample table contains 1,300,000 or so distinct CDR3 sequences; only one count was recorded for roughly 59% of them. The ten top clones hold over 6.5% of the sample.

The approximately 39 donors, aged roughly 6 to 100 years, were systemically healthy Caucasian individuals from Russia. Approximately 9.7 milliliters of peripheral blood were drawn from each donor into EDTA-treated Vacutainer tubes. Ficoll-Paque density-gradient centrifugation was used to isolate PBMCs, with at least 7 million per sample. Total RNA was extracted from PBMCs with Trizol reagent, with at least 6 micrograms obtained per sample. Naive CD45RAhigh/CD27high T cell percentages were measured by flow cytometry on a PBMC aliquot from every donor. The sample comprised blood. This TCR was sampled from a man in his late teens or twenties in good health. The V and J genes are TRBV20-1 and TRBJ2-3, with TRBD1 matching 9 junction bases. This receptor carries the CDR3 CSALTGGSTDTQYF. The nucleotide sequence is given as TGCAGTGCTCTGACAGGGGGTTCCACAGATACGCAGTATTTT.